This T cell receptor (beta chain) was recorded in a study of Graves' ophthalmopathy and Graves' hyperthyroidism. Findings and caveats of the study: A 13-signature model separated ophthalmopathy from stable hyperthyroidism, reaching around 88% sensitivity and less than 82% specificity cross-validated. Among thyroid clonotypes expanded above 0.001 frequency, most also appeared in blood.

This clonotype appeared many times. Its antigen is still unknown. PBMCs had their origin in fresh peripheral blood (roughly 10 ml). The CDR3 extends over 12 amino acids. CDR1 and CDR2 from the germline V gene are SGDLS and YYNGEE. Trimming shortened V by 4 bases and J by 6 bases, and 7 bases separated the two germline ends. Amplified material comprised TCR beta CDR3 regions derived from RNA transcripts. The library came from an HTBI-primed first-round RT-PCR and a second-round multiplex PCR. TCRdb itself ran the multiplex PCR reads through MiXCR, one entry per CDR3 protein. Among about 400,000 distinct CDR3 sequences listed, roughly 21% were seen once.

This chain uses TRBV9 with TRBJ2-2; D gene unclear. The receptor's source is a woman under 30 with stable Graves' hyperthyroidism. The sequenced material came from peripheral blood. CDR3 DNA: TGTGCCAGCAGCCCCCTTTCCGGGGAGCTGTTTTTT. This encodes CASSPLSGELFF.